These 21 T cell receptor beta chains share one sample of origin, sequenced in a study of blood T cell repertoires in COVID-19 (TCRdb year 2020). Receptor amplification or capture employed the immunoSEQ multiplex PCR assay. The immuneACCESS repertoire file appears here via TCRdb, limited to in-frame rearrangements. These files lack a portion of the clones; in checked studies, under half of the deficit traces to unresolved V genes, and the cause of the others is not known. This sample is represented by about 120,000 clones; around 91% of them were singletons. Jointly, the top ten make up around a quarter of the sample. Material for sequencing was peripheral blood. The receptors originated from a man in his 70s with active or convalescent COVID-19.

The genes are TRBV28 and TRBJ2-4; D unresolved. CDR3 length equals 15 residues. Germline values: CDR1 MDHEN, CDR2 SYDVKM. Trimming removed 0 bases from V and 3 bases from J, with 9 bases in between. DNA for the CDR3: TGTGCCAGCAGTTTATGGGCCAGTGGCAAAAACATTCAGTACTTC. Amino acid sequence: CASSLWASGKNIQYF. Based on the CDR3 plus reference TRBV28 and TRBJ2-4, the full variable domain is DVKVTQSSRYLVKRTGEKVFLECVQDMDHENMFWYRQDPGLGLRLIYFSYDVKMKEKGDIPEGYSVSREKKERFSLILESASTNQTSMYLCASSLWASGKNIQYFGAGTRLSVL.

This chain uses TRBV19 with TRBJ2-1; 9 nucleotides agree with TRBD1. Trimming cost V 4 bases and J 9 bases; bases outside gene matches: 13. The CDR3 extends over 16 amino acids. Looked up from germline, CDR1 is LNHDA and CDR2 is SQIVND (reference sequence). Here the CDR3 DNA reads TGTGCCAGTAGTACCAGGGGACAGGGTGCGACGAGTGAGCAGTTCTTC. Translated: CASSTRGQGATSEQFF.

This clone occurred once. The junction departs from germline at one end; a sequencing error may be responsible. The CDR3 bases are TGTGCCAGCAGTAAGGGGATCGGGACTAGCGGCCTGACCTCTAGCACAGATACGCAGTATTTT. Protein sequence: CASSKGIGTSGLTSSTDTQYF. This chain joins TRBV19 and TRBJ2-3; 11 bases map to TRBD2. Germline-derived CDR1 and CDR2 are LNHDA and SQIVND (reference sequence). The CDR3 has 21 amino acids.

V usage is TRBV19 and J usage is TRBJ1-2, with 9 bases aligning to TRBD1. The length of the CDR3 is 14 residues. Germline-derived CDR1 and CDR2 are LNHDA and SQIVND (reference sequence). The V gene end was trimmed by 6 bases and the J gene end by 14 bases; junction bases not matched to a gene: 16. This CDR3 is CASSDPGTGNFGTF. The CDR3, as DNA: TGTGCCAGTAGCGACCCCGGGACAGGGAATTTTGGGACCTTC.

The CDR3 region has the DNA TGCGCCAGCAGCCGAGGACTAGCGGGAGGGCCAAGGGAGCAGTACTTC. It translates to CASSRGLAGGPREQYF. The chain links TRBV4-1 to TRBJ2-7; 15 bases align to TRBD2. This CDR3 comprises 16 residues. V shed 4 bases and J 7 bases; nucleotides not matched to a gene: 8. Germline-derived CDR1 and CDR2 are MGHRA and YSYEKL.

The J gene is TRBJ2-7, the V gene TRBV28; 9 nucleotides match TRBD1. The junction had 10 bases not matched to a gene; V was cut back by 8 bases and J by 2 bases. This CDR3 has 15 residues. The germline gives CDR1 MDHEN, CDR2 SYDVKM. The CDR3 sequence: CASRPPGQGAYEQYF. The CDR3 DNA is TGTGCCAGCCGACCCCCGGGACAGGGAGCCTACGAGCAGTACTTC.

This clone has a handful of counts. The chain carries TRBV5-5 and TRBJ2-1, with 9 bases that match TRBD2. Germline-derived CDR1 and CDR2 are SGHKS and YYEKEE (reference sequence). Germline trimming cut 1 base from V and 8 bases from J; bases unmatched to any gene: 13. The CDR3 is made up of 17 amino acids. CDR3 DNA sequence: TGTGCCAGCAGCTTGACTGCTAGCGGGGCCCGAGGGGATGAGCAGTTCTTC. Its protein is CASSLTASGARGDEQFF.

The V gene is TRBV14, the J gene TRBJ2-5, with 10 bases fitting TRBD1. The CDR3 spans 17 residues. The germline V gene has CDR1 SGHDN and CDR2 FVKESK. The trim removed 1 base at V and 2 bases at J, leaving 7 bases unmatched. The CDR3 DNA sequence: TGTGCCAGCAGCCAAGGTCTGACAGGGGGCCGTCAAGAGACCCAGTACTTC. It yields the protein CASSQGLTGGRQETQYF.

This chain uses TRBV6-4 with TRBJ2-1; TRBD2 aligns across 9 bases. The CDR3 has 15 amino acids. Germline V lookup: CDR1 MRHNA, CDR2 SNTAGT. V shed 3 bases and J 7 bases; nucleotides not matched to a gene: 7. This CDR3 is CASSEEASGVNEQFF. The CDR3 DNA reads as TGTGCCAGCAGTGAGGAGGCTAGCGGGGTAAATGAGCAGTTCTTC.

J is TRBJ2-3 and V is TRBV5-1; D uncertain. The CDR3 is 13 amino acids. Germline CDR1 and CDR2: SGHRS and YFSETQ. V shed 4 bases and J shed 4 bases, with 10 bases lying between them. The CDR3 loop reads CASSGPSPDTQYF. CDR3 sequence (DNA): TGCGCCAGCAGCGGGCCGTCCCCAGATACGCAGTATTTT.

The chain employs TRBV29-1 and TRBJ1-2, with 11 positions matching TRBD1. V dropped 7 bases and J dropped 8; count of bases not matched to a gene: 6. From germline, CDR1 is SQVTM and CDR2 ANQGSEA. The CDR3 spans 12 residues. The CDR3 DNA reads as TGCAGCGGTGGGACAGGGGGATCGGGCTACACCTTC. This sequence encodes CSGGTGGSGYTF.

This chain links TRBV18 with TRBJ2-1; 14 bases are shared with TRBD2. Germline V CDR1 and CDR2: KGHSH, LQKENI. The CDR3 is made up of 18 amino acids. V lost 5 bases to trimming and J lost 5 bases; unmatched junction nucleotides: 11. The CDR3 DNA sequence: TGTGCCAGCTCAGCGACTAGCGGGAGGGCCTCAAGCCACAATGAGCAGTTCTTC. It translates to CASSATSGRASSHNEQFF.

This clone was counted between two and nine times. The chain joins TRBV10-3 to TRBJ1-5, with TRBD1 identical over 8 bases. Trimming cost V 11 bases and J 7 bases; bases outside gene matches: 13. This CDR3 contains 14 residues. CDR1 and CDR2 from the germline V gene are ENHRY and SYGVKD. CDR3 nucleotide sequence: TGTGCCTCATCAGGAGGACAGGGCGGCCAGCCCCAGCATTTT. Amino acids: CASSGGQGGQPQHF.

The rearrangement joins TRBV2 to TRBJ2-7, with D possibly being TRBD1 (5 bases). V dropped 7 bases and J dropped 2 bases, with 21 bases sitting between them. This CDR3 has 16 residues. Germline loops: CDR1 SNHLY, CDR2 FYNNEI. The CDR3 nucleotides read TGTGCCAGCAAGGGGCAGACGAGCCTCGTCGCCTACGAGCAGTACTTC. The encoded protein is CASKGQTSLVAYEQYF.

The chain carries TRBV6-6 and TRBJ1-4; D perhaps matches TRBD1 (6 bases). Germline values: CDR1 MNHNY, CDR2 SVGAGI (reference sequence). The CDR3 contains 19 residues. The V and J ends lost 6 bases and 0 bases respectively, with 23 bases between them. In DNA, the CDR3 is TGTGCCAGCAGCTCCCCCATACAGGGAACGGCGCCAACTAATGAAAAACTGTTTTTT. This codes for CASSSPIQGTAPTNEKLFF.

This clone appeared a single time. The chain links TRBV27 to TRBJ1-2; 8 positions agree with TRBD1. V lost 5 bases, J lost 9 bases, and 17 bases stayed unmatched. Germline loops: CDR1 MNHEY, CDR2 SMNVEV (reference sequence). This CDR3 has 16 residues. The CDR3 DNA sequence: TGTGCCAGCAGTCTCGGTTGGCAGGGGGCGTTTGGTCGCTACACCTTC. Translated: CASSLGWQGAFGRYTF.

The chain couples TRBV9 to TRBJ1-5; a possible D gene is TRBD1 (5 bases). The germline V gene has CDR1 SGDLS and CDR2 YYNGEE. The length of the CDR3 is 15 residues. V was pared by 4 bases and J by 3 bases, with 14 bases between. CDR3 amino acids: CASSPSGGNNQPQHF. The CDR3 DNA follows: TGTGCCAGCAGCCCTTCGGGGGGGAACAATCAGCCCCAGCATTTT.

The table lists this clone with a count of one. The gene calls are TRBV19 and TRBJ1-2; 7 bases are a match to TRBD1. The CDR3 is 15 amino acids. V lost 8 bases and J lost 3; bases outside the gene matches: 12. CDR1 and CDR2 from the germline V gene are LNHDA and SQIVND (reference sequence). CDR3 in amino acids: CASGWTGSEDYGYTF. The CDR3 bases are TGTGCCAGTGGATGGACAGGCTCTGAGGACTATGGCTACACCTTC.

CDR3 sequence reads: CASSLDQGAYNEQFF. CDR3 nucleotide sequence: TGCGCCAGCAGCTTGGACCAGGGGGCCTACAATGAGCAGTTCTTC. The genes are TRBV5-1 and TRBJ2-1; 7 bases match TRBD1. The CDR3 consists of 15 residues. From germline, CDR1 is SGHRS and CDR2 YFSETQ. V lost 0 bases, J lost 2 bases, and 2 bases stayed unmatched.

CDR3 sequence (DNA): TGTGCTAGTGCACTGAGCTCCTACAATGAGCAGTTCTTC. Encoded protein: CASALSSYNEQFF. The chain links TRBV12-5 to TRBJ2-1; no clear D gene. Deletions cut 7 bases from V and 0 bases from J, with 7 bases between. This CDR3 spans 13 amino acids. Germline loops: CDR1 LGHNT, CDR2 FRNRAP. Full variable domain (rest looked up from reference TRBV12-5 and TRBJ2-1): DARVTQTPRHKVTEMGQEVTMRCQPILGHNTVFWYRQTMMQGLELLAYFRNRAPLDDSGMPKDRFSAEMPDATLATLKIQPSEPRDSAVYFCASALSSYNEQFFGPGTRLTVL.

The V call is TRBV5-1, the J call TRBJ2-7, with 12 bases lining up with TRBD2. This CDR3 contains 16 residues. With 3 bases clipped from V and 5 bases from J, the junction kept 9 bases outside the gene matches. Germline V lookup: CDR1 SGHRS, CDR2 YFSETQ. CDR3 nucleotide sequence: TGCGCCAGCAGCTCCGGACTAGCGGGATTTGTGGACGAGCAGTACTTC. It specifies CASSSGLAGFVDEQYF.